This entry features one T cell receptor beta chain sequence. This specimen belongs to a study of blood T cell repertoires in COVID-19. Study overall: There were acute and convalescent COVID-19 samples, and they came from the United States, Italy and Spain.

Per germline, CDR1 SGHRS and CDR2 YFSETQ. This CDR3 comprises 16 residues. The V and J ends lost 2 bases and 2 bases respectively, with 14 bases between them. Participant age was about 18 to 89 years, and participants resided in approximately 25 US areas. Self-reported history from a screening survey and questionnaire set each donor's cohort. Each exposed participant met a COVID-19 case in the 2 weeks preceding study entry. Assay used: immunoSEQ multiplex PCR; TCRdb lists only in-frame clones, some missing. The profile shows 200,000 to 250,000 clones, roughly 88% of them singletons. This TCR was recovered from a woman in her 30s who had been exposed to COVID-19. The sequenced sample consisted of PBMCs or T cells enriched from blood (not recorded which). The J gene is TRBJ2-1, the V gene TRBV5-1; tentatively, D is TRBD2 (6 bases). The CDR3 region has the DNA TGCGCCAGCAGCTTCGTGGAGGGAGTAGCCTACAATGAGCAGTTCTTC. Translated, it gives CASSFVEGVAYNEQFF. Drawing the rest from reference TRBV5-1 and TRBJ2-1, the complete variable domain is KAGVTQTPRYLIKTRGQQVTLSCSPISGHRSVSWYQQTPGQGLQFLFEYFSETQRNKGNFPGRFSGRQFSNSRSEMNVSTLELGDSALYLCASSFVEGVAYNEQFFGPGTRLTVL.